This T cell receptor beta chain was observed in a study of CXCR3-negative and CXCR3-positive naive CD8 T cells. General study results and limits: Sequencing showed both naive subsets with comparably high diversity, and memory CD8+ cells much lower.

Carrying UMI labels, the TRB cDNA libraries were prepared through 5' RACE. For each CDR3 protein, TCRdb gives one entry from its re-call of the 5' RACE reads, without DNA. Here the sample table reports 70,000 to 100,000 distinct CDR3 sequences. Concerning this clonotype itself: As yet, its antigen is unknown.

The sequence was collected from a human donor in good health. Some clones in this sample may be carry-over from other donors' samples. Sample: naive CXCR3- CD8+ T cells from blood. Subset noted: CD45RO-CCR7+CD27+CD95- naive CD8+ T cells lacking CXCR3 (TNR3-).

CDR3 protein: CASSQVRLPGDEQYF. The genes are TRBV4-1 and TRBJ2-7; TCRdb names TRBD1, which stays unverified in the absence of DNA. Germline V gene lookup returns CDR1 MGHRA and CDR2 YSYEKL. CDR3 length: 15 amino acids.